One TCR beta chain is described in this entry. The antigen remains unidentified. Every one of the donors was a Caucasian adult that lived in Nashville, Tennessee. The CDR3 sequence is 19 residues long. J lost 3 bases, V lost 6 bases, and 22 bases had no gene match. Germline lookup yields CDR1 MNHEY and CDR2 SMNVEV (reference sequence). TCRdb's copy holds only in-frame clones and misses some; the assay was immunoSEQ multiplex PCR. The table has roughly 500,000 clones, more than 65% seen once; the top ten hold about 13%. The sample is drawn from a study of shared clonotypes between healthy human individuals. On the study more broadly: The study drew on a couple of women and three men aged 18 to 49 as donors.

General study points: It was the few donors that limited the genetic and exposure-history diversity represented. In this cohort, only blood was sampled, and tissue repertoires likely differ.

V gene TRBV27 combines with J gene TRBJ2-7; TRBD2 aligns across 8 bases. The receptor was derived from a woman in her 40s in good health. Some clones in this sample may be carry-over from other donors' samples. Sequenced: PBMCs. Written as DNA, the CDR3 is TGTGCCAGCAGCCGCCCGGGACTAGGGGGTCCCAAGGGGTACTACGAGCAGTACTTC. Amino acid sequence: CASSRPGLGGPKGYYEQYF.